A selection of T cell receptor beta chains follows, all from one sample in a study of OX40 agonist ivuxolimab in advanced cancers. The method was immunoSEQ multiplex PCR; TCRdb's version includes in-frame clones alone and lacks a portion of them. Of fewer than 15,000 clones detected, 75% to 90% appear once; the ten largest clones hold around 47%. The specimen comprised CD4+ or CD8+ T cells sorted from blood, sampled in a trial of the OX40 agonist ivuxolimab. These receptors were taken from an adult with an advanced solid tumor such as melanoma, head and neck, liver or kidney cancer. Both conserved end residues are part of each CDR3. D genes are given only for firm matches. The size field is filled for only some rows; it gives once, few, many or a size class.

clone_size	j_call	d_call	v_call	cdr3_aa	cdr3_nt
.	TRBJ2-7	.	TRBV9	CASSPRDQYEQYF	TGTGCCAGCAGCCCTCGGGACCAATACGAGCAGTACTTC
.	TRBJ1-2	.	TRBV29-1	CSVEVEAGSYGYTF	TGCAGCGTTGAAGTTGAAGCCGGGTCCTATGGCTACACCTTC
.	TRBJ2-1	TRBD1	TRBV11-2	CASSSHRGQVTYEQFF	TGTGCCAGCAGCTCTCACAGGGGGCAAGTGACCTATGAGCAGTTCTTC
once	TRBJ2-2	.	TRBV29-1	CSVGGLADTGELFF	TGCAGCGTGGGGGGGCTAGCGGACACCGGGGAGCTGTTTTTT
.	TRBJ2-7	TRBD2	TRBV10-3	CAISESKVSGSSYEQYF	TGTGCCATCAGTGAGTCGAAGGTTAGCGGGAGCTCCTACGAGCAGTACTTC
.	TRBJ2-3	TRBD2	TRBV6-5	CASSYSLAGGTDTQYF	TGTGCCAGCAGTTACAGCCTAGCGGGAGGCACAGATACGCAGTATTTT
.	TRBJ2-7	.	TRBV4-3	CASSQAASDYYEQYF	TGCGCCAGCAGCCAAGCGGCTAGCGACTACTACGAGCAGTACTTC
.	TRBJ2-7	TRBD1	TRBV9	CASSVTGTGSYEQYF	TGTGCCAGCAGCGTGACCGGGACAGGGTCCTACGAGCAGTACTTC
.	TRBJ2-3	TRBD2	TRBV7-3	CASSYKTSGFTDTQYF	TGTGCCAGCAGCTACAAGACTAGCGGGTTCACAGATACGCAGTATTTT
.	TRBJ1-5	TRBD1	TRBV2	CASRRQGAGNQPQHF	TGTGCCAGCAGGAGACAGGGGGCAGGCAATCAGCCCCAGCATTTT
few	TRBJ2-7	.	TRBV25-1	CASSDTAGAYEQYF	TGTGCCAGCAGTGATACAGCCGGGGCCTACGAGCAGTACTTC
.	TRBJ2-1	.	TRBV28	CASRPMGSSYNEQFF	TGTGCCAGCAGACCAATGGGTAGCTCCTACAATGAGCAGTTCTTC
.	TRBJ1-2	.	TRBV9	CASSVALTANYGYTF	TGTGCCAGCAGCGTAGCTTTGACAGCTAACTATGGCTACACCTTC
.	TRBJ2-7	TRBD1	TRBV6-1	CASSEPGQPFYEQYF	TGTGCCAGCAGTGAACCGGGACAGCCCTTCTACGAGCAGTACTTC
.	TRBJ2-7	.	TRBV5-1	CASSFFHGGF	TGCGCCAGCAGCTTCTTCCACGGCGGCTTC
.	TRBJ2-7	.	TRBV5-4	CASSLGVGRPVSYEQYF	TGTGCCAGCAGCTTGGGAGTCGGCAGGCCAGTCTCCTACGAGCAGTACTTC
.	TRBJ2-3	TRBD2	TRBV10-3	CAISEGEGAFAGEGSGADTQYF	TGTGCCATCAGTGAGGGTGAGGGCGCATTTGCGGGAGAGGGGAGTGGAGCAGATACGCAGTATTTT
.	TRBJ2-2	TRBD1	TRBV25-1	CASSEAGQGQYTGELFF	TGTGCCAGCAGTGAGGCCGGACAGGGTCAATACACCGGGGAGCTGTTTTTT
few	TRBJ2-7	TRBD1	TRBV19	CASSPGGDRSYEQYF	TGTGCCAGTAGCCCCGGTGGGGACAGATCCTACGAGCAGTACTTC
.	TRBJ2-1	.	TRBV23-1	CASSQSCRSYNEQFF	TGCGCCAGCAGTCAATCGTGCCGCTCCTACAATGAGCAGTTCTTC
.	TRBJ2-7	.	TRBV6-1	CATSDLNRPYEQYF	TGTGCCACCAGTGATTTGAACAGGCCCTACGAGCAGTACTTC